This T cell receptor beta chain was sequenced in a study of T cell repertoires in cytomegalovirus infection. In the study overall: Both CMV infection and a matching HLA type were indicated by public TCR beta signatures. Findings and caveats of the study: In two of eight donors, the top clonotype was HLA-C-restricted CMV-specific.

This clonotype came up many times. Its antigen is currently unknown. TCRdb itself ran the reads through MiXCR, one entry per CDR3 protein. The repertoire consists of some 400,000 distinct CDR3 sequences, with 15% to 20% occurring once and the leading ten covering 8.5% to 10%. Germline CDR1 reads SGHVS; CDR2 reads FQNEAQ. Trimming removed 5 bases from V and 4 bases from J, with 14 bases in between. The CDR3 has 14 amino acids. This sequence joins TRBV7-8 and TRBJ1-1; no clear D. Sequences were obtained from PBMCs. This clonotype was obtained from a human donor in good health (CMV status not recorded). Some clones in this sample may be carry-over from other donors' samples. The CDR3 spells CASSGLLTSTEAFF. The CDR3, as DNA: TGTGCCAGCAGCGGCTTACTTACTAGCACTGAAGCTTTCTTT.